This entry lists 31 T cell receptor beta chains sequenced from one sample in a study of T cell repertoires in cytomegalovirus infection. Which antigens these TCRs recognize remains unknown. From the reads, TCRdb called clonotypes with MiXCR, one entry per CDR3 protein. The repertoire holds about 770,000 distinct CDR3 sequences, with almost 30% as singletons. The sequences come from cultured CD8+ T cells from PBMCs, collected from culture after CMV antigen stimulation. The source of these receptors is a human donor in good health (CMV status not recorded). Some clones in this sample may be carry-over from other donors' samples.

This clonotype was seen many times. The chain carries TRBV7-2 and TRBJ2-7, with TRBD2 matching 8 bases. With V trimmed by 5 bases and J by 1 base, 10 bases remained unmatched. CDR3 length: 16 residues. The germline CDR1 and CDR2 sequences are SGHTA and FQGNSA. The CDR3 DNA reads as TGTGCCAGCAGCGCTGCAGCGGGGGAAACTTCCTACGAGCAGTACTTC. It translates to CASSAAAGETSYEQYF.

This clonotype was counted only a few times. The CDR3 reads CASSPGTGSYTGELFF. The CDR3 coding sequence is TGTGCCAGCAGTCCTGGGACAGGGAGTTACACCGGGGAGCTGTTTTTT. This sequence joins TRBV28 and TRBJ2-2; 9 bases fit TRBD1. With 5 bases clipped from V and 3 bases from J, the junction kept 7 bases outside the gene matches. Germline CDR1 and CDR2: MDHEN and SYDVKM. The CDR3 length is 16 residues.

V and J are TRBV7-3 and TRBJ2-7; maybe TRBD2 (5 bases). Germline V CDR1 and CDR2: SGHTA, FQGTGA. There are 12 residues in the CDR3. Trimming took off 0 bases at V and 6 bases at J, with 6 bases between the two ends. For the CDR3, the DNA is TGTGCCAGCAGCTTAACGGCGGGCGAGCAGTACGTC. Protein sequence: CASSLTAGEQYV.

This clonotype turned up a few times. The V call is TRBV10-3, the J call TRBJ1-2, with a weak D call TRBD1 (5 bases). CDR1 is ENHRY, CDR2 SYGVKD, per germline. V was shortened by 2 bases and J by 4 bases, with 14 bases between the two germline ends. This CDR3 region has 15 residues. CDR3 DNA: TGTGCCATCAGTGAGACGAAGGGGTCGGCCTATGGCTACACCTTC. Translated, it gives CAISETKGSAYGYTF.

A few counts support this clonotype. The chain combines TRBV5-8 with TRBJ2-7; D ambiguous. Germline CDR1 reads SGHTS; CDR2 reads YDEGEE. V gave up 4 bases and J gave up 2 bases, with 13 bases separating them. This CDR3 comprises 14 residues. The CDR3 nucleotides read TGTGCCAGCAGCCACCCAGAGGCACCCTACGAGCAGTACTTC. This translates into CASSHPEAPYEQYF.

V gene TRBV12-3 or TRBV12-4 combines with J gene TRBJ1-2; TRBD1 aligns across 7 bases. CDR3 size: 13 residues. With 5 bases clipped from V and 3 bases from J, the junction kept 3 bases outside the gene matches. In DNA form, the CDR3 reads TGTGCCAGCAGTGAAGGGACAGACTATGGCTACACCTTC. This codes for CASSEGTDYGYTF.

The chain joins TRBV12-3 or TRBV12-4 to TRBJ1-1; the D gene is possibly TRBD1 (6 bases). The CDR3 consists of 15 residues. Trimming stripped 7 bases from V and 0 bases from J, with 15 bases between. For the CDR3, the DNA is TGTGCCAGCATTCTAGGGGGAGGGTTGAACACTGAAGCTTTCTTT. Its protein product is CASILGGGLNTEAFF.

This clonotype turned up a few times. The chain links TRBV28 to TRBJ1-5; D is unclear. Germline V lookup: CDR1 MDHEN, CDR2 SYDVKM. The V end was cut by 3 bases, the J end by 7 bases, with 10 bases between. This CDR3 has 13 amino acids. The CDR3 nucleotides read TGTGCCAGCAGTTTGGATCACGGGCAGCCCCAGCATTTT. Its translation: CASSLDHGQPQHF. The full variable domain, with the rest looked up from reference TRBV28 and TRBJ1-5, is DVKVTQSSRYLVKRTGEKVFLECVQDMDHENMFWYRQDPGLGLRLIYFSYDVKMKEKGDIPEGYSVSREKKERFSLILESASTNQTSMYLCASSLDHGQPQHFGDGTRLSIL.

The chain has TRBV20-1 and TRBJ2-1; D tentatively reads TRBD1 or TRBD2 (7 bases each). CDR3 length: 15 residues. V was trimmed by 3 bases and J by 2 bases, leaving 14 bases between them. Per the germline V gene, CDR1 is DFQATT and CDR2 is SNEGSKA (reference sequence). The CDR3 bases are TGCAGTGCTAGGGGAGGGGGCCTTACCTACAATGAGCAGTTCTTC. It codes for CSARGGGLTYNEQFF.

There are a few counts of this clonotype. The CDR3: CASSQDWRGGTGELFF. CDR3 sequence (DNA): TGCGCCAGCAGCCAAGACTGGAGGGGAGGTACCGGGGAGCTGTTTTTT. This sequence joins TRBV4-3 and TRBJ2-2, with TRBD2 as a possible D gene (6 bases). The CDR3 has 16 amino acids. Germline CDR1 and CDR2: LGHNA and YSLEER. V was clipped by 0 bases and J by 5 bases, with 13 bases between them.

This clonotype came up a few times. The chain uses TRBV2 and TRBJ1-1; the D is unclear. Germline values: CDR1 SNHLY, CDR2 FYNNEI. Trimming pared 2 bases from V and 1 base from J, leaving 11 bases between. This CDR3 has 15 residues. CDR3 nucleotide sequence: TGTGCCAGCAGTGAAATAGTCTACTCGAACACTGAAGCTTTCTTT. Protein sequence: CASSEIVYSNTEAFF.

This clonotype was observed a handful of times. The rearrangement joins TRBV7-2 to TRBJ2-7; 13 bases fit TRBD2. This CDR3 spans 15 amino acids. Germline-derived CDR1 and CDR2 are SGHTA and FQGNSA. V shed 5 bases, J shed 4 bases, and the junction held 5 bases outside the gene matches. The CDR3: CASSPLAGGPYEQYF. The DNA of the CDR3 is TGTGCCAGCAGCCCACTAGCGGGGGGGCCTTACGAGCAGTACTTC.

This clonotype was seen only a few times. V usage is TRBV5-1 and J usage is TRBJ1-1; D might be TRBD1 (5 bases). In germline, CDR1 is SGHRS, CDR2 YFSETQ. V gave up 4 bases and J gave up 3 bases, with 13 bases separating them. The CDR3 runs to 14 residues. CDR3 in amino acids: CASSVRDGHTEAFF. CDR3 DNA sequence: TGCGCCAGCAGCGTTCGGGACGGTCACACTGAAGCTTTCTTT.

About this clonotype: The germline gene is not matched at one end of the junction; a read error may be the cause. The genes are TRBV10-3 and TRBJ2-7; D not certain. The CDR3 runs to 12 residues. CDR1 ENHRY and CDR2 SYGVKD come from the germline V gene. The CDR3 is CALRADNYEQYF. The CDR3 DNA follows: TGTGCCCTCAGAGCAGATAACTACGAGCAGTACTTC.

The CDR3 region has the DNA TGCAGTGCTAGAGAAAGTACAGGGGGCATGAACACTGAAGCTTTCTTT. It translates to CSARESTGGMNTEAFF. The rearrangement uses TRBV20-1 and TRBJ1-1; TRBD1 matches at 9 bases. Germline loops: CDR1 DFQATT, CDR2 SNEGSKA (reference sequence). The CDR3 is 16 residues long. V lost 0 bases, J lost 0 bases, and 5 bases stayed unmatched.

At least ten counts were recorded for this clonotype. The chain has TRBV7-3 and TRBJ1-5, with D possibly matching TRBD1 (5 bases). Per the germline V gene, CDR1 is SGHTA and CDR2 is FQGTGA. Trimming removed 0 bases at V and 4 bases at J, with 13 bases between. The CDR3 spans 16 residues. The CDR3 nucleotides are TGTGCCAGCAGCTTAACGCAGGGCGCAGCTAATCAGCCCCAGCATTTT. Encoded protein: CASSLTQGAANQPQHF.

The rearrangement links TRBV11-1 to TRBJ1-2; D might be TRBD1 (5 bases). Trimming shortened V by 3 bases and J by 2 bases, and 13 bases separated the two germline ends. The CDR3 spans 15 residues. The germline CDR1 and CDR2 sequences are SGHAT and FQDESV (reference sequence). CDR3 DNA: TGTGCCAGCAGCTTGCGACAGTTCTCCAACTATGGCTACACCTTC. It yields the protein CASSLRQFSNYGYTF.

This clonotype appeared many times. This rearrangement joins TRBV7-9 to TRBJ2-3; no clear D gene. The CDR3 sequence is 18 residues long. V was pared by 1 base and J by 2 bases, with 19 bases between. Per germline, CDR1 SEHNR and CDR2 FQNEAQ (reference sequence). The chain's CDR3 is CASSLVELAPRITDTQYF. For the CDR3, the DNA is TGTGCCAGCAGCTTAGTAGAGCTGGCCCCACGGATCACAGATACGCAGTATTTT.

V usage is TRBV19 and J usage is TRBJ2-7, with D perhaps TRBD2 (5 bases). Germline V gives CDR1 LNHDA, CDR2 SQIVND (reference sequence). The CDR3 sequence is 15 residues long. The V end was cut by 1 base, the J end by 0 bases, with 10 bases between. Written as DNA, the CDR3 is TGTGCCAGTAGTATAGCGGGATCTTTCTCCTACGAGCAGTACTTC. It specifies CASSIAGSFSYEQYF. Complete variable domain (other parts from reference TRBV19 and TRBJ2-7): DGGITQSPKYLFRKEGQNVTLSCEQNLNHDAMYWYRQDPGQGLRLIYYSQIVNDFQKGDIAEGYSVSREKKESFPLTVTSAQKNPTAFYLCASSIAGSFSYEQYFGPGTRLTVT.

This clonotype came up many times. This chain connects TRBV7-6 to TRBJ2-1, with D unclear. Trimming removed 4 bases from V and 6 bases from J, with 19 bases in between. The CDR3 length is 16 residues. CDR1 is SGHVS, CDR2 FNYEAQ, per germline. CDR3 nucleotide sequence: TGTGCCAGCAGCTACCTGTATCAATTATCGGGCAATGAGCAGTTCTTC. Its translation is CASSYLYQLSGNEQFF.

This clonotype came up a few times. The CDR3 reads CASSLSAGNMFNEQFF. The CDR3 DNA follows: TGTGCCAGCAGTCTTTCGGCCGGGAATATGTTCAATGAGCAGTTCTTC. The chain combines TRBV27 with TRBJ2-1; perhaps TRBD2 as D (5 bases). The V gene lost 5 bases and the J gene lost 6 bases, with 20 bases spanning the gap. The CDR3 runs 16 residues. Germline CDR1 reads MNHEY; CDR2 reads SMNVEV (reference sequence).

This clonotype has just one count. The rearrangement uses TRBV6-5 and TRBJ2-7, with unresolved D. This CDR3 is built from 16 residues. V gave up 0 bases and J gave up 3 bases, with 15 bases separating them. CDR1 is MNHEY and CDR2 is SVGAGI in the germline V gene. The CDR3: CASSYSAGFLDYEQYV. The CDR3 nucleotides are TGTGCCAGCAGTTACTCGGCCGGGTTCCTAGACTACGAGCAGTACGTC.

This clonotype was seen at least ten times. V and J are TRBV9 and TRBJ1-5, with D unclear. The CDR3 has 15 residues. Trimming took 4 bases from V and 1 from J, leaving 12 bases between them. Germline CDR1 SGDLS, CDR2 YYNGEE. CDR3 loop: CASSPTGSSNQPQHF. The CDR3 nucleotides are TGTGCCAGCAGCCCAACGGGATCCAGCAATCAGCCCCAGCATTTT.

On this clonotype itself: One end of the junction is discordant with germline, which a read error may explain. CDR3 DNA: TGTACCAGCCGTACCTTGGGGGAGGGAGTCAACTATGGCTACACCTTC. Translated: CTSRTLGEGVNYGYTF. The chain uses TRBV6-5 and TRBJ1-2, with a possible D match to TRBD1 (5 bases). CDR3 length: 16 amino acids. Per germline, CDR1 MNHEY and CDR2 SVGAGI.

This chain connects TRBV7-3 to TRBJ1-1; D is ambiguous. The germline V gene encodes CDR1 SGHTA and CDR2 FQGTGA. V dropped 1 base and J dropped 6 bases, with 9 bases sitting between them. The CDR3 has 13 residues. For the CDR3, the DNA is TGTGCCAGCAGCTTAATGGGCAGTGCTGAAGCTTTCTTT. Translation: CASSLMGSAEAFF.

This clonotype came up many times. The V gene is TRBV7-6, the J gene TRBJ2-5, with 13 bases aligning to TRBD2. In germline, CDR1 is SGHVS, CDR2 FNYEAQ. Trimming removed 5 bases from V and 3 bases from J; junction bases left unmatched: 3. This CDR3 region has 15 residues. As DNA, the CDR3 is TGTGCCAGCAGCGGGACTAGCGGGGAAGAAGAGACCCAGTACTTC. Amino acids: CASSGTSGEEETQYF.

This clonotype was seen just once. J is TRBJ2-6 and V is TRBV7-4, with a tentative D call TRBD1 (5 bases). CDR3 length: 17 amino acids. Trimming left V 7 bases short and J 0 bases short, with 16 bases between. Germline lookup yields CDR1 SGHVT and CDR2 SQSDAQ. In nucleotides, the CDR3 is TGTGCCAGCATCCTAGTACTTCAGGGCTCTGGGGCCAACGTCCTGACTTTC. Its protein is CASILVLQGSGANVLTF.

The J gene is TRBJ1-1, the V gene TRBV6-1; D is undetermined. Trimming left V 2 bases short and J 7 bases short, with 8 bases between. CDR1 is MNHNS and CDR2 is SASEGT in the germline V gene. This CDR3 has 12 residues. The CDR3 nucleotides read TGTGCCAGCAGTGAACGTAGGGATGAAGCTTTCTTT. It is translated as CASSERRDEAFF.

The V call is TRBV7-9, the J call TRBJ2-1; 11 bases map to TRBD2. Trimming removed 5 bases from V and 0 bases from J; junction bases left unmatched: 12. The CDR3 consists of 19 residues. Per germline, CDR1 SEHNR and CDR2 FQNEAQ (reference sequence). The CDR3 is CASSPSGLAGGLSYNEQFF. The CDR3 nucleotides read TGTGCCAGCAGCCCCTCTGGTTTAGCGGGGGGGCTCTCCTACAATGAGCAGTTCTTC.

This clonotype came up many times. The CDR3 coding sequence is TGTGCCAGCAGTTTTGGGATCCTGAATTCACCCCTCCACTTT. It specifies CASSFGILNSPLHF. The genes are TRBV12-3 or TRBV12-4 and TRBJ1-6; D unclear. Trimming took 3 bases from V and 7 from J, leaving 10 bases between them. The CDR3 covers 14 residues.

This clonotype is a singleton in its sample. This CDR3 reads CASSYVQDIAYGYTF. CDR3 nucleotide sequence: TGTGCCAGCAGTTACGTCCAGGACATAGCCTATGGCTACACCTTC. This chain joins TRBV6-6 and TRBJ1-2, with TRBD1 as a possible D gene (5 bases). The V gene lost 2 bases and the J gene lost 4 bases, with 14 bases spanning the gap. CDR1 is MNHNY, CDR2 SVGAGI, per germline (reference sequence). The CDR3 contains 15 residues.